The clone carrying this TCR beta chain has just a few counts. Its antigen is undetermined. These data originate in a study of T cell responses to AZD1222 COVID-19 vaccine. Regarding the study as a whole: Donors were largely white British and mainly female; clonal diversity was possibly underestimated. Seropositive AZD1222 recipients at baseline numbered only five or six. CD4 TCRs covered the whole spike, strongest at regions 160-218 and 743-854.

Clones were read by immunoSEQ multiplex PCR, and TCRdb kept only the in-frame ones, dropping some. The table lists 89,000 or so clones, over 80% of them singletons. V lost 5 bases to trimming and J lost 4 bases; unmatched junction nucleotides: 7. CDR3 length: 15 residues. CDR1 and CDR2 from the germline V gene are SGHVS and FNYEAQ. The sequenced sample was peripheral blood, obtained on day 0 of AZD1222 vaccination. This TCR came from an adult in good health. The chain combines TRBV7-6 with TRBJ2-5; TRBD1 matches at 10 bases. Here the CDR3 reads CASSVGQGRGETQYF. Written as DNA, the CDR3 is TGTGCCAGCAGCGTGGGACAGGGGAGGGGAGAGACCCAGTACTTC.